This TCR beta chain stems from a study of CD8 T cells in Susac syndrome. The RNA, about 0.5 to 1 ug, was put through reverse transcription using random hexamers. One entry per CDR3 protein results from TCRdb running MiXCR on the immunoSEQ multiplex PCR reads. The sample has fewer than 300,000 distinct CDR3 sequences; roughly 81% are singletons. Germline lookup yields CDR1 SEHNR and CDR2 FQNEAQ (reference sequence). The V and J ends lost 5 bases and 6 bases respectively, with 4 bases between them. CDR3 length: 10 amino acids. The source is a human donor with multiple sclerosis. The sequencing input was CD8+ T cells from PBMCs. This chain uses TRBV7-9 with TRBJ1-2; D is undetermined. CDR3 sequence: CASSGNGYTF. CDR3 bases: TGTGCCAGCAGCGGGAATGGCTACACCTTC. Together with reference TRBV7-9 and TRBJ1-2, the CDR3 gives the full variable domain: DTGVSQNPRHKITKRGQNVTFRCDPISEHNRLYWYRQTLGQGPEFLTYFQNEAQLEKSRLLSDRFSAERPKGSFSTLEIQRTEQGDSAMYLCASSGNGYTFGSGTRLTVV.